This TCR beta chain was recorded in a study of T cell responses to AZD1222 COVID-19 vaccine. The germline CDR1 and CDR2 sequences are SQVTM and ANQGSEA. V trimming: 6 bases; J trimming: 4 bases; junction bases outside the gene matches: 8. CDR3 size: 14 residues. The table came from immunoSEQ multiplex PCR; TCRdb's copy has only in-frame clones and leaves some out. The sample has about 76,000 clones, 88% seen once. The chain links TRBV29-1 to TRBJ1-5, with TRBD1 matching over 8 bases. The sequences come from peripheral blood, collected on day 0 of AZD1222 vaccination. The source of this sequence is an adult in good health. CDR3 DNA sequence: TGCAGCGTAGGAACAGGGGGACGGAATCAGCCCCAGCATTTT. This sequence encodes CSVGTGGRNQPQHF.